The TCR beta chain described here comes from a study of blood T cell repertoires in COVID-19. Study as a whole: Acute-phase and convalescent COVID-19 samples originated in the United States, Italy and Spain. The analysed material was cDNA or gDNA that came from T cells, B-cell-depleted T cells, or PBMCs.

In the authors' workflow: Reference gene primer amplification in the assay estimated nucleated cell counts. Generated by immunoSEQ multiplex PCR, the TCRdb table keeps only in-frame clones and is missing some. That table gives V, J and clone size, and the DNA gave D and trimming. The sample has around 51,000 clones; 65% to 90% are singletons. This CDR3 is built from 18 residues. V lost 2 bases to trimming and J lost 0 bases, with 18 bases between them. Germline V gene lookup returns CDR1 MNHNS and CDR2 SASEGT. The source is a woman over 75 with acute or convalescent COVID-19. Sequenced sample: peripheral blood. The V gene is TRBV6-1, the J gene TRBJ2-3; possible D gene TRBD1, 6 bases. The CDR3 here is CASSERPDSLISTDTQYF. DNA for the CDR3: TGTGCCAGCAGTGAACGTCCGGACAGTCTGATTAGCACAGATACGCAGTATTTT.